These 9 T cell receptor beta chains originate from one sample sequenced in a study of T cells after yellow fever vaccination. Using its own MiXCR run on the 5' RACE reads, TCRdb lists one record per CDR3 protein. The sample yields about 220,000 distinct CDR3 sequences, roughly 3.3% seen once. Sequencing was performed on CD4+ T cells sorted from PBMCs, taken 10 days after the yellow fever booster vaccination. These receptors all come from a man aged 18-30 years who received the YFV17D yellow fever vaccine.

This clonotype has a count of ten or more. The genes are TRBV18 and TRBJ2-5; 10 bases match TRBD1. CDR1 KGHSH and CDR2 LQKENI come from the germline V gene. This CDR3 is 15 amino acids long. The ends lost 2 bases at V and 4 bases at J; junction bases unmatched: 4. CDR3 DNA: TGTGCCAGCTCACCAACGACAGGGGGCGGAGAGACCCAGTACTTC. It specifies CASSPTTGGGETQYF.

V and J are TRBV5-1 and TRBJ1-1, with 8 nucleotides matching TRBD1. This CDR3 is 14 amino acids long. V lost 4 bases and J lost 5; bases outside the gene matches: 7. The V gene's germline CDR1 is SGHRS and CDR2 YFSETQ. DNA of the CDR3: TGCGCCAGCAGCACCGGACAGGGAAGAACTGAAGCTTTCTTT. Translating gives CASSTGQGRTEAFF.

This clonotype showed up many times. This rearrangement joins TRBV7-8 to TRBJ1-1; no reliable D call. The CDR3 covers 15 residues. The germline gives CDR1 SGHVS, CDR2 FQNEAQ. V dropped 4 bases and J dropped 1 base, with 13 bases sitting between them. CDR3 loop: CASSSNRVGNTEAFF. CDR3 DNA: TGTGCCAGCAGCTCCAACCGCGTTGGGAACACTGAAGCTTTCTTT. The whole variable domain, remainder taken from reference TRBV7-8 and TRBJ1-1, is GAGVSQSPRYKVAKRGQDVALRCDPISGHVSLFWYQQALGQGPEFLTYFQNEAQLDKSGLPSDRFFAERPEGSVSTLKIQRTQQEDSAVYLCASSSNRVGNTEAFFGQGTRLTVV.

This clonotype appeared a few times. The chain links TRBV27 to TRBJ1-5; 7 bases agree with TRBD1. This CDR3 comprises 14 residues. Germline trimming cut 6 bases from V and 3 bases from J; bases unmatched to any gene: 5. CDR1 and CDR2 (germline): MNHEY, SMNVEV (reference sequence). The CDR3 is CASSRTGVNQPQHF. CDR3 in DNA: TGTGCCAGCAGCCGTACAGGGGTCAATCAGCCCCAGCATTTT.

The table lists this clonotype with many counts. The chain joins TRBV7-9 to TRBJ1-2, with unresolved D. Germline CDR1 and CDR2: SEHNR and FQNEAQ (reference sequence). This CDR3 contains 13 residues. V lost 5 bases and J lost 5, with 12 bases in between. As DNA, the CDR3 is TGTGCCAGCAGCCCCGACGTAACATATGGCTACACCTTC. This codes for CASSPDVTYGYTF.

This clonotype occurred many times. The rearrangement uses TRBV4-1 and TRBJ1-6; D remains ambiguous. V gave up 1 base and J gave up 4 bases, with 14 bases separating them. This CDR3 contains 17 residues. Germline lookup yields CDR1 MGHRA and CDR2 YSYEKL. CDR3 amino acids: CASSQGSQDLYNSPLHF. The CDR3 DNA sequence: TGCGCCAGCAGCCAAGGCAGCCAAGACCTTTATAATTCACCCCTCCACTTT.

This clonotype has at least ten counts. J is TRBJ1-5 and V is TRBV15, with D possibly matching TRBD1 (5 bases). V was pared by 3 bases and J by 12 bases, with 6 bases between. The CDR3 loop spans 10 amino acids. CDR1 is LNHNV, CDR2 YYDKDF, per germline (reference sequence). DNA for the CDR3: TGTGCCACCAGCAGGGGGGTCCAGCATTTT. Protein product: CATSRGVQHF.

The table lists this clonotype with many counts. The gene calls are TRBV7-6 and TRBJ2-2; the match to TRBD1 covers 7 bases. V shed 3 bases, J shed 1 base, and the junction held 5 bases outside the gene matches. The V gene's germline CDR1 is SGHVS and CDR2 FNYEAQ. This CDR3 region has 16 residues. The CDR3 sequence: CASSFRQGLNTGELFF. The DNA for the CDR3 is TGTGCCAGCAGCTTCAGACAGGGCTTGAACACCGGGGAGCTGTTTTTT.

This clonotype was seen more than once but under ten times. V is TRBV3-1 and J is TRBJ1-2; no clear D. CDR3 length: 14 amino acids. Trimming cost V 1 base and J 6 bases, with 12 bases left between them. The germline V gene has CDR1 LGHDT and CDR2 YNNKEL (reference sequence). The CDR3 nucleotides are TGTGCCAGCAGCCAAGTGCCAAGCCGGGATGGCTACACCTTC. Translated, it gives CASSQVPSRDGYTF.